What follows is one T cell receptor (beta chain) and its context. Under the authors' procedure: Scientists estimated how many nucleated cells there were by amplifying reference gene primers. Repertoires were generated with immunoSEQ multiplex PCR, while TCRdb's copy carries only in-frame clones and drops some. D and trimming come from the DNA, and the V and J calls and clone size come from that table. The sample has roughly 500,000 clones, approximately 85% seen once. These data are taken from a study of blood T cell repertoires in COVID-19. Study as a whole: Italy, Spain and the United States were the sources of the convalescent and acute COVID-19 samples. Sample material is recorded as cDNA or gDNA derived from T cells, B-cell-depleted T cells, or PBMCs.

V lost 3 bases and J lost 3; bases outside the gene matches: 1. The CDR3 runs to 14 residues. The germline V gene has CDR1 SEHNR and CDR2 FQNEAQ (reference sequence). The chain combines TRBV7-9 with TRBJ1-1; TRBD1 agrees at 10 bases. This receptor was identified in a human donor in a cohort sampled during active COVID-19. Sample: peripheral blood. The CDR3 DNA sequence: TGTGCCAGCAGCTTTGGGACAGGGGACACTGAAGCTTTCTTT. Translated: CASSFGTGDTEAFF.